This T cell receptor (beta chain) was sequenced in a study of cytomegalovirus exposure and HLA in healthy donors. Trimming pared 1 base from V and 10 bases from J, leaving 11 bases between. Germline CDR1 GTSNPN, CDR2 SVGIG (reference sequence). The CDR3 loop spans 12 amino acids. TCRdb's copy holds only in-frame clones and misses some; the assay was immunoSEQ multiplex PCR. The table records around 150,000 clones, just under 90% of them present only once. This chain links TRBV30 with TRBJ2-1, with D unclear. The sequence came from a woman younger than 30 in good health and CMV-seropositive. The sample consisted of PBMCs. CDR3 region: CAWSAFVREQFF. CDR3 coding DNA: TGTGCCTGGAGTGCCTTCGTCAGGGAGCAGTTCTTC.